This passage covers 4 T cell receptor beta chains from one sample sequenced in a study of Graves' ophthalmopathy and Graves' hyperthyroidism. Amplification from RNA transcripts yielded the TCR beta CDR3 regions. An initial RT-PCR round employing HTBI primers preceded a second-round multiplex PCR. MiXCR, applied by TCRdb to the multiplex PCR reads, yields one record per CDR3 protein. The sample contains about 240,000 distinct CDR3 sequences, less than 55% of which appear only once. Source material: peripheral blood. Every receptor here comes from an adult man with Graves' ophthalmopathy.

This chain connects TRBV20-1 to TRBJ2-7, with D perhaps matching TRBD1 (6 bases). The CDR3 length is 13 residues. The germline V gene has CDR1 DFQATT and CDR2 SNEGSKA (reference sequence). V was trimmed by 6 bases and J by 2 bases, leaving 14 bases between them. The CDR3 DNA reads TGCAGTGCCCGGGGACATATGGCCTACGAGCAGTACTTC. It translates to CSARGHMAYEQYF.

V is TRBV7-8 and J is TRBJ2-7, with 9 bases lining up with TRBD1. CDR3 size: 17 residues. Trimming removed 0 bases from V and 4 bases from J; junction bases left unmatched: 10. Per germline, CDR1 SGHVS and CDR2 FQNEAQ. Written as DNA, the CDR3 is TGTGCCAGCAGCTTAGCGCGGTGGACAGGGGTCCATTACGAGCAGTACTTC. Its translation is CASSLARWTGVHYEQYF.

The chain carries TRBV12-3 or TRBV12-4 and TRBJ1-1; D gene uncertain. CDR3 length equals 13 residues. Trimming left V 6 bases short and J 4 bases short, with 12 bases between. The CDR3 sequence is CASSSTMGTEAFF. The CDR3 region has the DNA TGTGCCAGCAGCTCCACGATGGGCACTGAAGCTTTCTTT.

This chain links TRBV5-8 with TRBJ2-2, with D hard to call. The CDR3 runs 12 residues. Germline loops: CDR1 SGHTS, CDR2 YDEGEE. Between the trimmed V and J ends, which lost 6 bases and 10 bases, there was a span of 13 bases. The CDR3 is CASNGRGLELFF. The CDR3 DNA sequence: TGTGCCAGCAACGGAAGAGGTTTGGAGCTGTTTTTT.